This TCR beta chain was recorded in a study of CXCR3-negative and CXCR3-positive naive CD8 T cells. Study-level findings and limits: Naive cells that were CXCR3-positive had more hydrophobic TRB CDR3s (compared with CXCR3-negative naive cells).

It was by 5' RACE with UMI labels that the TRB cDNA libraries were prepared. TCRdb derives one entry per CDR3 protein from the 5' RACE reads, leaving out DNA. The sample's table shows about 120,000 distinct CDR3 sequences. Notes on this clonotype: Its antigen remains unknown.

This CDR3 spans 15 amino acids. Germline CDR1 reads MGHRA; CDR2 reads YSYEKL. This TCR came from a human donor in good health. Some clones in this sample may be carry-over from other donors' samples. The sample comprised naive CXCR3+ CD8+ T cells from blood. The subset is: CD45RO-CCR7+CD27+CD95- naive CD8+ T cells expressing CXCR3 (TNR3+). The chain uses TRBV4-1 and TRBJ2-7. The CDR3: CASSQDLGRYYEQYF.